The source of this T cell receptor beta chain is a study of cytomegalovirus exposure and HLA in healthy donors. Study at large: HLA-typed donors were the source of about 85 million unique TCRs held in an early data release. General study results and limits: Cytomegalovirus status was reportedly diagnosed by the classifier with high specificity and sensitivity. Later on, an analysis showed TCR association rates differing by HLA locus, with DRB1 the most and HLA-C the fewest. For TCR beta chains, V- and J-gene trimming was later linked to a missense DCLRE1C variant.

Per the germline V gene, CDR1 is SGHRS and CDR2 is YFSETQ. The CDR3 runs 17 residues. V shed 1 base, J shed 6 bases, and the junction held 12 bases outside the gene matches. Details on this clone: The target antigen is unknown.

Vbeta (60) and Jbeta (13) primers were used in the PCR. TCRdb keeps only in-frame clones here, not all; method: immunoSEQ multiplex PCR. Of 200,000 or so clones in the sample, about four fifths were seen once. The source material was PBMCs. The receptor comes from a woman aged 25 to 39 in good health and CMV-seropositive. The J gene is TRBJ2-7, the V gene TRBV5-1; 11 bases are a match to TRBD2. CDR3 sequence reads: CASSLTNLLAGDSEQYF. The DNA for the CDR3 is TGCGCCAGCAGCTTGACGAATCTACTAGCGGGAGATTCCGAGCAGTACTTC. Looking up the rest from reference TRBV5-1 and TRBJ2-7 gives the full variable domain: KAGVTQTPRYLIKTRGQQVTLSCSPISGHRSVSWYQQTPGQGLQFLFEYFSETQRNKGNFPGRFSGRQFSNSRSEMNVSTLELGDSALYLCASSLTNLLAGDSEQYFGPGTRLTVT.